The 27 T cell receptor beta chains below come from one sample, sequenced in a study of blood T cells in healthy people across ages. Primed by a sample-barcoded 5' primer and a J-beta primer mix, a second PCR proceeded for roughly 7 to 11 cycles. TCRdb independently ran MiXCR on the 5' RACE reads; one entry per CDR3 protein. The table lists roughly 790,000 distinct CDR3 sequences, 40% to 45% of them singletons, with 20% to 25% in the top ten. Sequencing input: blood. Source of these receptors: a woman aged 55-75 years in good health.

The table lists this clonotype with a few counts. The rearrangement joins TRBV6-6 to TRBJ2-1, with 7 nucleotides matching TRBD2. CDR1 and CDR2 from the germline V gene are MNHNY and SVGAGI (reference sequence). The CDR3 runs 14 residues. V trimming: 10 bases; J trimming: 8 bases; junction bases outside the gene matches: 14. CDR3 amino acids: CATRRGEGVDEQFF. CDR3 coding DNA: TGTGCCACCCGTCGGGGGGAGGGTGTGGATGAGCAGTTCTTC.

The CDR3 reads CASSTHFAGAAWGTQYF. CDR3 coding DNA: TGTGCCAGCAGCACCCACTTTGCGGGAGCAGCCTGGGGGACCCAGTACTTC. The chain uses TRBV7-2 and TRBJ2-7; TRBD2 matches 7 bases. TRBJ2-5 matches the DNA end more closely, so the J call is doubtful. This CDR3 has 17 amino acids. Germline assignment: CDR1 SGHTA and CDR2 FQGNSA.

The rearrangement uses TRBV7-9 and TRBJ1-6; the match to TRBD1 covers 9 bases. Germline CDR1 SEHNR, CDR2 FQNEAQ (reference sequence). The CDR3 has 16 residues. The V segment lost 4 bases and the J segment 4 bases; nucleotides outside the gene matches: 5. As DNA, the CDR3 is TGTGCCAGCAGCTCCCGGGACAGGGCGTATAATTCACCCCTCCACTTT. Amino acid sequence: CASSSRDRAYNSPLHF.

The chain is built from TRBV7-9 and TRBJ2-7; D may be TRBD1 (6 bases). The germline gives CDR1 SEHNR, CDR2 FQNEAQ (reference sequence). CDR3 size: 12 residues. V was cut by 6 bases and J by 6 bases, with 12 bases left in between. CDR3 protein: CASSADSSEQYF. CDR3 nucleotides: TGTGCCAGCAGTGCGGACAGCAGCGAGCAGTACTTC.

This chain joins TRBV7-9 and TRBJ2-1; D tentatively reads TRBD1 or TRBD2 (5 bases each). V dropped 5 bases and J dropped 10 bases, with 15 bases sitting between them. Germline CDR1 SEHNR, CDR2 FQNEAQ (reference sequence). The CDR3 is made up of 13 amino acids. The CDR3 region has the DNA TGTGCCAGCAGCCATCGGGACCCGCAGGAGCAGTTCTTC. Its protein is CASSHRDPQEQFF.

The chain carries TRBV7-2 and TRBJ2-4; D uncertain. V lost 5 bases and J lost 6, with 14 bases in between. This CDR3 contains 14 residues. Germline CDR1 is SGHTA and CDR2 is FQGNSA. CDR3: CASSPSPAGNIQYF. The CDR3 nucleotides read TGTGCCAGCAGCCCGAGTCCGGCAGGAAACATTCAGTACTTC.

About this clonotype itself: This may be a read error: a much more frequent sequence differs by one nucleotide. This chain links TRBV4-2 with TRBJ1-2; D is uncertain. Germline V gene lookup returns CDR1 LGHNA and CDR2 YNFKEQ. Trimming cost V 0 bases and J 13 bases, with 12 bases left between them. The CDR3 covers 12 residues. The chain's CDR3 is CASSQDGERSTF. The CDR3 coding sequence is TGTGCCAGCAGCCAAGATGGGGAGAGATCCACCTTC.

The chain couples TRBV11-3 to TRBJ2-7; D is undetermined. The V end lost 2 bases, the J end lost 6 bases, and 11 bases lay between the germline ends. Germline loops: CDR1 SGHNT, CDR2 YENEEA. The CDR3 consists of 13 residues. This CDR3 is CASSLNSGLEQYF. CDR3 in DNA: TGTGCCAGCAGCTTAAATTCCGGTCTCGAGCAGTACTTC.

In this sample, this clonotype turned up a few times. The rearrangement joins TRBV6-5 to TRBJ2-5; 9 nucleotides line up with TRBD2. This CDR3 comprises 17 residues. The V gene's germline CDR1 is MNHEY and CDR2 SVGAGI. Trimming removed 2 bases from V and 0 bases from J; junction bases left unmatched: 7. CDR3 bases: TGTGCCAGCAGTTACACGGCCGCGGGAGGGTACCAAGAGACCCAGTACTTC. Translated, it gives CASSYTAAGGYQETQYF.

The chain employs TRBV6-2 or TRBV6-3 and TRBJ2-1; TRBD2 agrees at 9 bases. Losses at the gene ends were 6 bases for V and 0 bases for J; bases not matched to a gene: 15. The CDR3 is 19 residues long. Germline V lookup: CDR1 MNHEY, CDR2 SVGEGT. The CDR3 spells CASSLPSGGTSLSYNEQFF. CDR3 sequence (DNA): TGTGCCAGCAGCTTACCATCCGGTGGGACTAGCCTCTCCTACAATGAGCAGTTCTTC.

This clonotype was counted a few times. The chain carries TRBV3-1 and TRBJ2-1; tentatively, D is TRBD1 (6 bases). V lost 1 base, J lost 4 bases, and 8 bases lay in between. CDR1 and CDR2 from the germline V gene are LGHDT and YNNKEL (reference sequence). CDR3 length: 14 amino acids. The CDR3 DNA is TGTGCCAGCAGCCAAGTCGGACAGTACAATGAGCAGTTCTTC. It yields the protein CASSQVGQYNEQFF.

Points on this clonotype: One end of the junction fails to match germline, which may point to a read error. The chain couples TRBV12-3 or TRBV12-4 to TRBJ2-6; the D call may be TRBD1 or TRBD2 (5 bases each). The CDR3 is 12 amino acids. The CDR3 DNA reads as TGTGCCAGCAGAACCGGGGCCTACGTCCTGACTTTC. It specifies CASRTGAYVLTF.

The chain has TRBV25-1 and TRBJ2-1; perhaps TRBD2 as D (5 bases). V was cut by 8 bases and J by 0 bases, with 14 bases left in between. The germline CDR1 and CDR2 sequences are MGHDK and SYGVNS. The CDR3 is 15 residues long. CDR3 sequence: CASAPSGSSYNEQFF. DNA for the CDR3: TGTGCCAGCGCCCCCAGCGGAAGCTCCTACAATGAGCAGTTCTTC.

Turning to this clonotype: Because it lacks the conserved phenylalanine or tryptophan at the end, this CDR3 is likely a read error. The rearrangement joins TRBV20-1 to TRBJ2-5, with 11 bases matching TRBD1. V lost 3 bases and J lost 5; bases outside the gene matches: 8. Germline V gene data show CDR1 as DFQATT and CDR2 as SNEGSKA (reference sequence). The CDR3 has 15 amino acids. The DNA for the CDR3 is TGCAGTGCTAGTGCGGCGGGGACAGGGGGTGAGACCCAGTACCTC. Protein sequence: CSASAAGTGGETQYL.

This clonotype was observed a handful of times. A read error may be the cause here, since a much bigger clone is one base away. CDR3 in amino acids: CASSSGEAPYNEQYF. The CDR3 DNA follows: TGTGCCAGCAGCAGTGGGGAAGCGCCGTACAATGAGCAGTACTTC. This chain joins TRBV6-2 or TRBV6-3 and TRBJ2-1, with D uncertain. The J call is doubtful: the DNA matches TRBJ2-7 better. Germline values: CDR1 MNHEY, CDR2 SVGEGT. The CDR3 contains 15 residues.

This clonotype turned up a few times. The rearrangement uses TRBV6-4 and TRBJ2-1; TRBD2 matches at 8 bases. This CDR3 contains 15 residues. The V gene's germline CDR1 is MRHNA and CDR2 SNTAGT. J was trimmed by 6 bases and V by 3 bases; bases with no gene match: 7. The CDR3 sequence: CASSEGSSGTNEQFF. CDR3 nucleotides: TGTGCCAGCAGTGAGGGGAGTAGCGGGACCAATGAGCAGTTCTTC.

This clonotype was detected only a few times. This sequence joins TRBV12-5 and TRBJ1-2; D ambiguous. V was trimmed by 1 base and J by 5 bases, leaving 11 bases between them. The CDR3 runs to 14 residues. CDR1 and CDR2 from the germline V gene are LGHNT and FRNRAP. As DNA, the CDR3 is TGTGCTAGTGGTTTGGGGCGAAGGCCTTATGGCTACACCTTC. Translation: CASGLGRRPYGYTF.

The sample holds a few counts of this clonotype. In nucleotides, the CDR3 is TGTGCCATCAGAGGACTAGCAAACCCAGATACGCAGTATTTT. Translated: CAIRGLANPDTQYF. This chain uses TRBV10-3 with TRBJ2-3; the match to TRBD2 covers 8 bases. V lost 6 bases and J lost 4; bases outside the gene matches: 6. Germline V gene data show CDR1 as ENHRY and CDR2 as SYGVKD. The CDR3 consists of 14 residues.

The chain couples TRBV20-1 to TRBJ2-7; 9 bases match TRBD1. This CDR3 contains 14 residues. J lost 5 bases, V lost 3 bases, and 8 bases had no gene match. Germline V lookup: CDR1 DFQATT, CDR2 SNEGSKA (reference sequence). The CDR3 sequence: CSASYGTGSNEQYF. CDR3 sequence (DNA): TGCAGTGCTAGCTATGGGACAGGGTCCAACGAGCAGTACTTC.

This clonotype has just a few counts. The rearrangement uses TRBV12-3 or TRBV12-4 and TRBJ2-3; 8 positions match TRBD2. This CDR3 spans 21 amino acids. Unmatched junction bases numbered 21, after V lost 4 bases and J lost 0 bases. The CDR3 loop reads CASSSNTGTRIHTRSTDTQYF. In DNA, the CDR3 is TGTGCCAGCAGTTCAAATACCGGGACTAGGATCCACACTCGTAGCACAGATACGCAGTATTTT.

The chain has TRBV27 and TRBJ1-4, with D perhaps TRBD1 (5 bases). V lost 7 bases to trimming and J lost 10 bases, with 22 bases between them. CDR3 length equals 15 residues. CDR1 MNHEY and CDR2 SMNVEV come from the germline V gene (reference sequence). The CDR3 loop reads CASMAGAGLSGKLFF. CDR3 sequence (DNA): TGTGCCAGCATGGCTGGGGCAGGGCTTAGTGGAAAACTGTTTTTT.

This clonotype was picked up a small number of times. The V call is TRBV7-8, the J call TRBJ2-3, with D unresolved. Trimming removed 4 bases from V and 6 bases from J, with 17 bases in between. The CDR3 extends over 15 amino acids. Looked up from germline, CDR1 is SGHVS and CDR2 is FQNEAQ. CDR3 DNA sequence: TGTGCCAGCAGCTATGACCCCAGAGGATTGGATACGCAGTATTTT. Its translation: CASSYDPRGLDTQYF. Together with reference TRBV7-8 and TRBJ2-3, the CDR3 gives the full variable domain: GAGVSQSPRYKVAKRGQDVALRCDPISGHVSLFWYQQALGQGPEFLTYFQNEAQLDKSGLPSDRFFAERPEGSVSTLKIQRTQQEDSAVYLCASSYDPRGLDTQYFGPGTRLTVL.

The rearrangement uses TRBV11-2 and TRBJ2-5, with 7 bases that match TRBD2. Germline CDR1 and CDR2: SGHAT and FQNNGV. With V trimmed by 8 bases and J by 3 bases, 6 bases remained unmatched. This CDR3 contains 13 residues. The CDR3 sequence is CASGLLAEETQYF. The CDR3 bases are TGTGCCAGCGGGCTGCTAGCGGAAGAGACCCAGTACTTC. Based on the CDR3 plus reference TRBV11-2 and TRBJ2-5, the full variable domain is EAGVAQSPRYKIIEKRQSVAFWCNPISGHATLYWYQQILGQGPKLLIQFQNNGVVDDSQLPKDRFSAERLKGVDSTLKIQPAKLEDSAVYLCASGLLAEETQYFGPGTRLLVL.

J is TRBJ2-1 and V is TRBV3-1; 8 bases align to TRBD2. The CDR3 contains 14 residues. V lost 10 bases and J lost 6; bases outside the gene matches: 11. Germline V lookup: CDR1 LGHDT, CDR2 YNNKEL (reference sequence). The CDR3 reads CATKIGGGTNEQFF. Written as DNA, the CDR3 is TGTGCCACCAAGATAGGCGGGGGGACCAATGAGCAGTTCTTC.

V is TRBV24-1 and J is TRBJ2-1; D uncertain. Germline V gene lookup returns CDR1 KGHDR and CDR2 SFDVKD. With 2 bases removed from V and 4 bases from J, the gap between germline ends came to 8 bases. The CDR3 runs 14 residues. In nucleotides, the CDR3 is TGTGCCACCAGTGATTGGCTTCAGTACAATGAGCAGTTCTTC. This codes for CATSDWLQYNEQFF.

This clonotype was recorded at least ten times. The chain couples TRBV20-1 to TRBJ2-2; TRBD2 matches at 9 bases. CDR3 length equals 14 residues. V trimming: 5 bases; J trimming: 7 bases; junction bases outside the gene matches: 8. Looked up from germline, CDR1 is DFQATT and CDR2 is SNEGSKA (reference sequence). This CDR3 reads CSADAVAGVGELFF. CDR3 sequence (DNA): TGCAGTGCTGACGCAGTAGCGGGGGTCGGGGAGCTGTTTTTT.

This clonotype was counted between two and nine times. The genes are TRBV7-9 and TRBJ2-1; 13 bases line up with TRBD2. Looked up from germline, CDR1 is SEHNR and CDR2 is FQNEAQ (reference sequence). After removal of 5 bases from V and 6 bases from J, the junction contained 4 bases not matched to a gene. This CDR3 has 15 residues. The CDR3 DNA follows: TGTGCCAGCAGCCGGGGACTAGCGGGGATCAATGAGCAGTTCTTC. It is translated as CASSRGLAGINEQFF.